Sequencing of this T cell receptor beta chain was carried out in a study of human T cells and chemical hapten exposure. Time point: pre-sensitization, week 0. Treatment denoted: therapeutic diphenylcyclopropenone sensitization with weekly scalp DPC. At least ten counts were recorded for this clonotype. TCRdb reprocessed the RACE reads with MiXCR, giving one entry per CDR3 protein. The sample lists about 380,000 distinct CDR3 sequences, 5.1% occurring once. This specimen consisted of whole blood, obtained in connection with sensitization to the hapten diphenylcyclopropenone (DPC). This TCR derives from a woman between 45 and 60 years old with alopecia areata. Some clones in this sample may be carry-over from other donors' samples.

The CDR3 DNA is TGCAGTGCTAGAGACCACAATGTGGTTAATGAAAAACTGTTTTTT. Encoded protein: CSARDHNVVNEKLFF. The chain is built from TRBV20-1 and TRBJ1-4, with D uncertain. The CDR3 extends over 15 amino acids. The V end lost 0 bases, the J end lost 4 bases, and 12 bases lay between the germline ends. CDR1 DFQATT and CDR2 SNEGSKA come from the germline V gene (reference sequence).